Listed here are 30 T cell receptor beta chains from one sample, sequenced in a study of Ad26.COV2.S vaccination and SARS-CoV-2 variants. This sample's treatment: roughly 18 received Ad26.COV2.S at low or high dose, single or two shots; five or six received placebo; per-sample allocation not given. Material that was analyzed had been drawn on day 63 after the first vaccine or placebo injection. Here immunoSEQ multiplex PCR was the method, and the copy in TCRdb shows in-frame clones only, minus some. The sample lists roughly 380,000 clones; about 85% were seen once. The sequencing here drew on peripheral blood, taken in a trial of Ad26.COV2.S vaccine versus placebo. Every receptor here comes from a person between 18 and 59 years old who received the Ad26.COV2.S COVID-19 vaccine or a placebo.

CDR3 bases: TGCGCCAGCAGCCAAGTCTACGACTGGACAGGGGGGGTTCAGCCCCAGCATTTT. Translation gives CASSQVYDWTGGVQPQHF. The rearrangement uses TRBV4-3 and TRBJ1-5, with 10 bases lining up with TRBD1. The length of the CDR3 is 18 residues. V gave up 1 base and J gave up 6 bases; unmatched junction bases: 12. CDR1 and CDR2 (germline): LGHNA, YSLEER.

This clone was recorded once. Different DNA sequences within this sample yield the same CDR3. The V call is TRBV19, the J call TRBJ2-5; D possibly corresponds to TRBD2 (5 bases). V gave up 3 bases and J gave up 5 bases, with 13 bases separating them. The V gene's germline CDR1 is LNHDA and CDR2 SQIVND (reference sequence). The CDR3 runs to 14 residues. The CDR3: CASSMRGGRETQYF. CDR3 nucleotides: TGTGCCAGTAGTATGCGCGGAGGCCGGGAGACCCAGTACTTC.

CDR3 sequence (DNA): TGTGCCAGCACTCTGGTGGGACTAGCGGGAGGTGAGCAGTTCTTC. This encodes CASTLVGLAGGEQFF. The genes are TRBV28 and TRBJ2-1; TRBD2 matches 15 bases. This CDR3 comprises 15 residues. Germline lookup yields CDR1 MDHEN and CDR2 SYDVKM. V lost 7 bases and J lost 9; bases outside the gene matches: 7.

The genes are TRBV5-4 and TRBJ2-5; the match to TRBD2 covers 7 bases. V lost 3 bases and J lost 4; bases outside the gene matches: 18. The CDR3 is made up of 18 amino acids. Germline V gene data show CDR1 as SGHNT and CDR2 as YYREEE (reference sequence). The CDR3 reads CASSSEGRAGYVGETQYF. The CDR3 DNA follows: TGTGCCAGCAGCTCAGAGGGGAGGGCGGGTTACGTGGGAGAGACCCAGTACTTC.

The V gene is TRBV10-2, the J gene TRBJ2-2; D tentatively fits TRBD1 or TRBD2 (5 bases each). V gave up 6 bases and J gave up 7 bases, with 15 bases separating them. This CDR3 is built from 14 residues. Germline-derived CDR1 and CDR2 are WSHSY and SAAADI. CDR3 sequence (DNA): TGCGCCAGCAGCCTACGGTGGGGGTACGGGGAGCTGTTTTTT. This sequence encodes CASSLRWGYGELFF.

In its sample, this clone was seen once. For the CDR3, the DNA is TGTGCCAGCAGTAGTACCGGGGACATGTTCGGCTACACCTTC. This sequence encodes CASSSTGDMFGYTF. The gene calls are TRBV27 and TRBJ1-2, with D perhaps matching TRBD1 (6 bases). The CDR3 covers 14 residues. V dropped 5 bases and J dropped 8 bases, with 18 bases sitting between them. Germline V gene lookup returns CDR1 MNHEY and CDR2 SMNVEV (reference sequence).

The genes are TRBV25-1 and TRBJ1-4; perhaps TRBD1 as D (6 bases). V lost 3 bases to trimming and J lost 8 bases, with 13 bases between them. Germline V lookup: CDR1 MGHDK, CDR2 SYGVNS. The CDR3 sequence is 14 residues long. Here the CDR3 DNA reads TGTGCCAGCAGTGATTCAGGGGCCGGCGAAAAACTGTTTTTT. It translates to CASSDSGAGEKLFF. The full variable domain, its missing parts supplied by reference TRBV25-1 and TRBJ1-4, is EADIYQTPRYLVIGTGKKITLECSQTMGHDKMYWYQQDPGMELHLIHYSYGVNSTEKGDLSSESTVSRIRTEHFPLTLESARPSHTSQYLCASSDSGAGEKLFFGSGTQLSVL.

This clone was seen once. The chain has TRBV5-4 and TRBJ2-1, with TRBD2 identical over 9 bases. The germline V gene encodes CDR1 SGHNT and CDR2 YYREEE (reference sequence). The CDR3 consists of 16 residues. After removal of 0 bases from V and 8 bases from J, the junction contained 9 bases not matched to a gene. The DNA for the CDR3 is TGTGCCAGCAGCTTGGTCATTGGGACTAGCCTCTATGAGCAGTTCTTC. This encodes CASSLVIGTSLYEQFF.

This rearrangement joins TRBV4-3 to TRBJ2-3; D perhaps matches TRBD2 (6 bases). CDR3 size: 15 residues. The germline gives CDR1 LGHNA, CDR2 YSLEER. Trimming pared 5 bases from V and 6 bases from J, leaving 18 bases between. The DNA for the CDR3 is TGCGCCAGCAGCTCCTGGCGGGGTGGTACGGATACGCAGTATTTT. It codes for CASSSWRGGTDTQYF.

The V call is TRBV7-9, the J call TRBJ2-5, with TRBD2 matching over 8 bases. Trimming cost V 4 bases and J 0 bases; bases outside gene matches: 4. This CDR3 comprises 15 residues. The V gene's germline CDR1 is SEHNR and CDR2 FQNEAQ (reference sequence). The CDR3 DNA reads as TGTGCCAGCAGCTCGAGCGGGGGATACCAAGAGACCCAGTACTTC. Protein: CASSSSGGYQETQYF.

The chain is built from TRBV29-1 and TRBJ1-3; no reliable D call. The germline V gene has CDR1 SQVTM and CDR2 ANQGSEA. CDR3 length equals 13 residues. V was trimmed by 1 base and J by 4 bases, leaving 8 bases between them. Here the CDR3 DNA reads TGCAGCGTTGAAGGCAGGTTCGGAAACACCATATATTTT. Translation gives CSVEGRFGNTIYF.

The gene calls are TRBV6-6 and TRBJ1-5, with 11 positions matching TRBD1. With V trimmed by 5 bases and J by 6 bases, 6 bases remained unmatched. The CDR3 spans 15 residues. CDR1 and CDR2 from the germline V gene are MNHNY and SVGAGI (reference sequence). This CDR3 reads CASSPGTGGGQPQHF. The CDR3 DNA follows: TGTGCCAGCAGTCCCGGGACAGGGGGAGGTCAGCCCCAGCATTTT.

The rearrangement uses TRBV5-6 and TRBJ1-1; D not certain. The CDR3 spans 15 residues. Germline V gene data show CDR1 as SGHDT and CDR2 as YYEEEE. V lost 1 base to trimming and J lost 3 bases, with 13 bases between them. CDR3 protein: CASSLPPGMDTEAFF. The CDR3 DNA reads as TGTGCCAGCAGCTTGCCACCCGGGATGGACACTGAAGCTTTCTTT. Together with reference TRBV5-6 and TRBJ1-1, the CDR3 gives the full variable domain: DAGVTQSPTHLIKTRGQQVTLRCSPKSGHDTVSWYQQALGQGPQFIFQYYEEEERQRGNFPDRFSGHQFPNYSSELNVNALLLGDSALYLCASSLPPGMDTEAFFGQGTRLTVV.

The V gene is TRBV19, the J gene TRBJ1-1; D possibly corresponds to TRBD1 (5 bases). This CDR3 region has 16 residues. V lost 6 bases and J 2 bases, leaving 19 bases between the germline ends. Per germline, CDR1 LNHDA and CDR2 SQIVND (reference sequence). The CDR3 nucleotides read TGTGCCAGTAGATCATCCGCAGGGAAGATTAACACTGAAGCTTTCTTT. It translates to CASRSSAGKINTEAFF.

This clone was seen at least ten times. The chain combines TRBV14 with TRBJ1-2, with a weak D call TRBD1 (5 bases). V was cut by 4 bases and J by 0 bases, with 15 bases left in between. This CDR3 region has 16 residues. The germline gives CDR1 SGHDN, CDR2 FVKESK. The DNA of the CDR3 is TGTGCCAGCAGCCCGCAGGGACGGCAGACTAACTATGGCTACACCTTC. The encoded protein is CASSPQGRQTNYGYTF.

The V call is TRBV6-5, the J call TRBJ2-2, with 9 nucleotides matching TRBD1. Trimming took 5 bases from V and 7 from J; bases not matched to a gene: 8. CDR3 size: 15 residues. Germline CDR1 reads MNHEY; CDR2 reads SVGAGI. CDR3 loop: CASSNTGGYGGELFF. In DNA, the CDR3 is TGTGCCAGCAGTAACACAGGGGGCTACGGCGGGGAGCTGTTTTTT.

The gene calls are TRBV27 and TRBJ2-5; a weak D match, TRBD2 (5 bases). Trimming shortened V by 6 bases and J by 0 bases, and 17 bases separated the two germline ends. The germline CDR1 and CDR2 sequences are MNHEY and SMNVEV (reference sequence). The CDR3 covers 16 residues. The CDR3 reads CASSPLGRAYQETQYF. CDR3 DNA: TGTGCCAGCAGCCCACTAGGGCGGGCGTACCAAGAGACCCAGTACTTC.

This sequence joins TRBV7-7 and TRBJ2-1; D may be TRBD2 (7 bases). The CDR3 loop spans 18 amino acids. CDR1 SSHAT and CDR2 FNYEAQ come from the germline V gene (reference sequence). Trimming pared 2 bases from V and 0 bases from J, leaving 17 bases between. This chain's CDR3 is CASSLKSGGGSSYNEQFF. The CDR3 nucleotides are TGTGCCAGCAGCTTAAAGTCGGGGGGCGGGAGCTCCTACAATGAGCAGTTCTTC.

The chain recombines TRBV5-6 with TRBJ2-1; 9 bases fit TRBD2. V shed 6 bases, J shed 8 bases, and the junction held 9 bases outside the gene matches. CDR3 size: 14 residues. Germline CDR1 is SGHDT and CDR2 is YYEEEE. The CDR3 here is CASTEGLAFDEQFF. The CDR3 coding sequence is TGTGCCAGCACCGAGGGACTAGCTTTCGATGAGCAGTTCTTC. Using reference TRBV5-6 and TRBJ2-1 for the parts outside the CDR3, the full variable domain is DAGVTQSPTHLIKTRGQQVTLRCSPKSGHDTVSWYQQALGQGPQFIFQYYEEEERQRGNFPDRFSGHQFPNYSSELNVNALLLGDSALYLCASTEGLAFDEQFFGPGTRLTVL.

Notes on this clone: Mismatch with germline at one junction end may stem from a read error. The chain links TRBV28 to TRBJ2-7, with D possibly matching TRBD1 (6 bases). The germline gives CDR1 MDHEN, CDR2 SYDVKM. This CDR3 is built from 17 residues. The CDR3 reads CASSLTGNVPTWILWDF. CDR3 bases: TGTGCCAGCAGCCTAACAGGGAACGTCCCTACGTGGATCCTTTGGGACTTC. The whole variable domain, remainder taken from reference TRBV28 and TRBJ2-7, is DVKVTQSSRYLVKRTGEKVFLECVQDMDHENMFWYRQDPGLGLRLIYFSYDVKMKEKGDIPEGYSVSREKKERFSLILESASTNQTSMYLCASSLTGNVPTWILWDFGPGTRLTVT.

The chain links TRBV2 to TRBJ1-6, with D uncertain. Trimming left V 6 bases short and J 2 bases short, with 11 bases between. CDR1 and CDR2 (germline): SNHLY, FYNNEI. CDR3 size: 15 residues. For the CDR3, the DNA is TGTGCCAGCAGGGCCCAATGGGCCTATAATTCACCCCTCCACTTT. This encodes CASRAQWAYNSPLHF.

This chain connects TRBV27 to TRBJ1-6; the match to TRBD1 covers 7 bases. CDR1 MNHEY and CDR2 SMNVEV come from the germline V gene (reference sequence). V shed 2 bases and J 4 bases; nucleotides not matched to a gene: 5. This CDR3 has 16 residues. CDR3: CASSLGEGAYNSPLHF. The CDR3 nucleotides read TGTGCCAGCAGTTTAGGAGAGGGGGCTTATAATTCACCCCTCCACTTT.

The table lists this clone with a count of one. The genes are TRBV10-3 and TRBJ1-4; D is unclear. Germline assignment: CDR1 ENHRY and CDR2 SYGVKD. V dropped 5 bases and J dropped 7 bases, with 23 bases sitting between them. The CDR3 covers 17 residues. The CDR3 reads CAISPTTIMTAGEKLFF. The CDR3 DNA reads as TGTGCCATCAGTCCAACAACTATAATGACGGCGGGTGAAAAACTGTTTTTT.

The chain is built from TRBV15 and TRBJ2-5; no clear D. Germline values: CDR1 LNHNV, CDR2 YYDKDF (reference sequence). V was shortened by 0 bases and J by 14 bases, with 13 bases between the two germline ends. CDR3 length: 12 residues. CDR3 sequence reads: CATSRDRQTKYF. In DNA, the CDR3 is TGTGCCACCAGCAGAGATAGGCAGACCAAATACTTC.

The chain carries TRBV11-3 and TRBJ2-2, with no clear D. V was clipped by 3 bases and J by 1 base, with 12 bases between them. The CDR3 is 16 residues long. CDR1 is SGHNT and CDR2 is YENEEA in the germline V gene. DNA for the CDR3: TGTGCCAGCAGCTTGATTCGGACGGGGAACACCGGGGAGCTGTTTTTT. The encoded protein is CASSLIRTGNTGELFF.

This chain links TRBV9 with TRBJ1-6, with 9 bases that match TRBD1. V was clipped by 0 bases and J by 7 bases; unmatched bases: 2. CDR1 SGDLS and CDR2 YYNGEE come from the germline V gene. This CDR3 comprises 15 residues. CDR3 DNA sequence: TGTGCCAGCAGCGTAGTAGGACAGGGGAATTCACCCCTCCACTTT. Encoded protein: CASSVVGQGNSPLHF. The whole variable domain, remainder taken from reference TRBV9 and TRBJ1-6, is DSGVTQTPKHLITATGQRVTLRCSPRSGDLSVYWYQQSLDQGLQFLIQYYNGEERAKGNILERFSAQQFPDLHSELNLSSLELGDSALYFCASSVVGQGNSPLHFGNGTRLTVT.

This chain joins TRBV6-2 or TRBV6-3 and TRBJ2-1, with 9 positions matching TRBD2. Trimming removed 0 bases from V and 15 bases from J; junction bases left unmatched: 6. CDR1 is MNHEY, CDR2 SVGEGT, per germline. This CDR3 has 13 residues. CDR3 protein: CASSYSEGLAPFF. The DNA for the CDR3 is TGTGCCAGCAGTTACTCGGAGGGACTAGCTCCGTTCTTC.

The rearrangement uses TRBV5-8 and TRBJ2-5; tentative D call: TRBD2 (6 bases). Germline assignment: CDR1 SGHTS and CDR2 YDEGEE. The V and J ends lost 0 bases and 2 bases respectively, with 17 bases between them. This CDR3 has 17 amino acids. This CDR3 reads CASSLAGASGAQETQYF. The CDR3 nucleotides are TGTGCCAGCAGCTTGGCCGGGGCATCGGGAGCTCAAGAGACCCAGTACTTC.

This clone came up many times. The V gene is TRBV2, the J gene TRBJ2-3, with 13 bases aligning to TRBD2. The J segment lost 0 bases and the V segment lost 5 bases, leaving 5 bases of the junction unmatched. The CDR3 runs 17 residues. Germline V gives CDR1 SNHLY, CDR2 FYNNEI. CDR3 residues: CASSREGLAGSTDTQYF. CDR3 nucleotides: TGTGCCAGCAGTCGAGAGGGACTAGCGGGAAGCACAGATACGCAGTATTTT. The whole variable domain, filled in from reference TRBV2 and TRBJ2-3, reads EPEVTQTPSHQVTQMGQEVILRCVPISNHLYFYWYRQILGQKVEFLVSFYNNEISEKSEIFDDQFSVERPDGSNFTLKIRSTKLEDSAMYFCASSREGLAGSTDTQYFGPGTRLTVL.

This clone has a handful of counts. The sample carries other DNA sequences with the same CDR3. The chain has TRBV19 and TRBJ1-4, with 8 bases lining up with TRBD1. With 4 bases clipped from V and 6 bases from J, the junction kept 4 bases outside the gene matches. Germline assignment: CDR1 LNHDA and CDR2 SQIVND (reference sequence). The CDR3 covers 14 residues. The CDR3 coding sequence is TGTGCCAGTAGTAGGACAGGGAGGGATGAAAAACTGTTTTTT. Its protein product is CASSRTGRDEKLFF.